Described below is a single T cell receptor beta chain sequence and its context. Its target is unknown. The entry originates in a study of Ad26.COV2.S vaccination and SARS-CoV-2 variants. Study information: Donor joined the COV1001 Ad26.COV2.S trial arm.

Overall study results and limits: Breadth, reportedly substantial, characterized the spike-specific CD8+ and CD4+ T cell responses after vaccination.

Some clones are missing from TCRdb's copy, which holds only in-frame ones; the method was immunoSEQ multiplex PCR. The table includes 440,000 or so clones, roughly 91% detected once. Treatment defined: some 19 received Ad26.COV2.S at low or high dose, single or two shots; several received placebo; per-sample allocation not given. Each sample was drawn 63 days after the first injection (of vaccine or placebo). An Ad26 vector was used to express Wuhan-strain SARS-CoV-2 spike as the vaccine. The length of the CDR3 is 15 residues. Germline values: CDR1 MNHEY, CDR2 SMNVEV (reference sequence). The ends were cut back, 6 bases at V and 1 base at J, with 15 bases in the middle.

The material was peripheral blood, obtained in a trial of Ad26.COV2.S vaccine versus placebo. The receptor was isolated from a person between 18 and 65 years old who received the Ad26.COV2.S COVID-19 vaccine or a placebo. The chain combines TRBV27 with TRBJ1-1, with D unclear. The DNA of the CDR3 is TGTGCCAGCAGCAGATTCAGTTCACGGAACACTGAAGCTTTCTTT. It encodes CASSRFSSRNTEAFF.